This T cell receptor beta chain was recovered during a study of cytomegalovirus exposure and HLA in healthy donors. A multiplex PCR was run with 60 Vbeta primers and 13 Jbeta primers. Clones were read by immunoSEQ multiplex PCR, and TCRdb kept only the in-frame ones, dropping some. Seen here are over 65,000 clones, about two thirds observed once, and the top ten hold approximately 6.9%. The CDR3 loop spans 15 amino acids. Deletions cut 4 bases from V and 3 bases from J, with 15 bases between. Germline V gene lookup returns CDR1 LNHDA and CDR2 SQIVND (reference sequence). In its sample, this clone was seen once.

This chain connects TRBV19 to TRBJ1-1; a possible D gene is TRBD1 (5 bases). The receptor was isolated from a woman between 50 and 59 years old in good health and CMV-seropositive. Specimen: PBMCs. As DNA, the CDR3 is TGTGCCAGTAGTACGCCGGGGGGACCATACACTGAAGCTTTCTTT. Amino acids: CASSTPGGPYTEAFF.